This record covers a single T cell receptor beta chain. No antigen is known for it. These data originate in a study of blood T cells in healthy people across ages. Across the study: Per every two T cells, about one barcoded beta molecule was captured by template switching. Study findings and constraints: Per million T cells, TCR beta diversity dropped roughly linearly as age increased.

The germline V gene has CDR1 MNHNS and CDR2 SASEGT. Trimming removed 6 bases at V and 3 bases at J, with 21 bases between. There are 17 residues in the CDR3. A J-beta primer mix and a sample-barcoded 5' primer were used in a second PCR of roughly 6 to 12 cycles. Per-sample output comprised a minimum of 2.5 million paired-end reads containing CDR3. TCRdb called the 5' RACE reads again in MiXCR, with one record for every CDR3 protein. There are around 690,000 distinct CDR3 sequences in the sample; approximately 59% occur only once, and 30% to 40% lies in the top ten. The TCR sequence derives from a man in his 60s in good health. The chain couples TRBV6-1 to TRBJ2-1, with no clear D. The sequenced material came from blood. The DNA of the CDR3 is TGTGCCAGCAGCCCTCCCCCACCTCCGGCGAGCTACAATGAGCAGTTCTTC. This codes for CASSPPPPPASYNEQFF.